This T cell receptor (beta chain) was identified in a study of cytomegalovirus exposure and HLA in healthy donors. Amplification used 60 Vbeta primers and 13 Jbeta primers. Clones were sequenced by immunoSEQ multiplex PCR, and TCRdb holds only the in-frame ones, with some missing. This sample has under 150,000 clones, with roughly 82% found just once. The CDR3 runs to 13 residues. V shed 4 bases and J shed 2 bases, with 6 bases lying between them. Germline V gene lookup returns CDR1 SGHNT and CDR2 YYREEE (reference sequence). V usage is TRBV5-4 and J usage is TRBJ1-4; D is uncertain. The sample consisted of PBMCs. This receptor was taken from a male donor in good health and CMV-seronegative. The CDR3 DNA sequence: TGTGCCAGCAGCGAGGGCACTAATGAAAAACTGTTTTTT. Amino acid sequence: CASSEGTNEKLFF.